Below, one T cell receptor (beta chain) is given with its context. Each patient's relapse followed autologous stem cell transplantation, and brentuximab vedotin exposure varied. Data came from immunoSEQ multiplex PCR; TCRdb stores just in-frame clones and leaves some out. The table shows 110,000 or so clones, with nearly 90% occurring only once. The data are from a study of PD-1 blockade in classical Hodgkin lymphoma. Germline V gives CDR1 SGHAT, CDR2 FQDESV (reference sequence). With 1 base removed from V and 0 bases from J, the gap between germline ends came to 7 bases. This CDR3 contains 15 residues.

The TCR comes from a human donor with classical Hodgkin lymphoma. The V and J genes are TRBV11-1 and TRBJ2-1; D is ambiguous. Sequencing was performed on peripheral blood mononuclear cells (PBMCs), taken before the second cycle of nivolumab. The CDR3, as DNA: TGTGCCAGCAGCTTAGGGGCTAGCTCCTACAATGAGCAGTTCTTC. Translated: CASSLGASSYNEQFF.